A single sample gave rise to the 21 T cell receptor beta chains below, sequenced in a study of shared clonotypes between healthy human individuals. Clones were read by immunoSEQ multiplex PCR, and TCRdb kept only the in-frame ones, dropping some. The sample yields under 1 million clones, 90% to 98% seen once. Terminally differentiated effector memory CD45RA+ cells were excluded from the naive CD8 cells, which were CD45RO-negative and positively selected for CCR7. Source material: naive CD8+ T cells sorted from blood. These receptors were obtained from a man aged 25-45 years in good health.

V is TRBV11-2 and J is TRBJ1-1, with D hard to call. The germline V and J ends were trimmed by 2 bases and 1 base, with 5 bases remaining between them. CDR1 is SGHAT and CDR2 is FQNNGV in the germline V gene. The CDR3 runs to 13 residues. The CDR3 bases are TGTGCCAGCAGCTTATGGGGGAACACTGAAGCTTTCTTT. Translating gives CASSLWGNTEAFF.

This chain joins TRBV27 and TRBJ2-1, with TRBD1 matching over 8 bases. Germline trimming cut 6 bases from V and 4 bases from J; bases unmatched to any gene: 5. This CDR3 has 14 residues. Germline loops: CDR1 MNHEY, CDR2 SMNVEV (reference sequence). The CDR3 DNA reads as TGTGCCAGCAGGCAAGGACAGGGATACAATGAGCAGTTCTTC. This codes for CASRQGQGYNEQFF.

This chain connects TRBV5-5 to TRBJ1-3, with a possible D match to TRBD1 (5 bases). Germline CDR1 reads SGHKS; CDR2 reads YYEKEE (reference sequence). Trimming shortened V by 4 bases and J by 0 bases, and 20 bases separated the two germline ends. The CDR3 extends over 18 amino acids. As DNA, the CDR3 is TGTGCCAGCAGCCCAGGATTTAGGGACCCAAGCTCTGGAAACACCATATATTTT. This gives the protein CASSPGFRDPSSGNTIYF.

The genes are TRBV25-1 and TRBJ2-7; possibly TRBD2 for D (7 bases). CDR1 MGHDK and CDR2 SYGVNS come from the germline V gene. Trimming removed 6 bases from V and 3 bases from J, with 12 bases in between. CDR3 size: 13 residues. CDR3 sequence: CASRRGGRYEQYF. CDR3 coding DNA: TGTGCCAGCAGGAGGGGGGGGCGCTACGAGCAGTACTTC.

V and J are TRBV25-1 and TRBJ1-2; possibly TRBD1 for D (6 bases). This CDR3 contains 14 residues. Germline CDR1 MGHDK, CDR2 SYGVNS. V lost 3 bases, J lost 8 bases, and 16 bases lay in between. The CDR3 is CASSDQGTWWGYTF. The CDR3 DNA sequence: TGTGCCAGCAGTGATCAGGGGACTTGGTGGGGCTACACCTTC.

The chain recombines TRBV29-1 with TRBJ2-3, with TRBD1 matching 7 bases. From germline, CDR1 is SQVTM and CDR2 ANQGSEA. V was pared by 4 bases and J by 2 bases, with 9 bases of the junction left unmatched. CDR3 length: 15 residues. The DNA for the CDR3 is TGCAGCGTTGTCGGAACAGGGGAGAACACAGATACGCAGTATTTT. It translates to CSVVGTGENTDTQYF.

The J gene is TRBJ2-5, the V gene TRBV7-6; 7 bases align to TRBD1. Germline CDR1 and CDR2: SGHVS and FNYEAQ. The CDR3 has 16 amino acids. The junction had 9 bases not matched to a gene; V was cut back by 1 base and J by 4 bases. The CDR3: CASSLGRTGPRETQYF. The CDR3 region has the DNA TGTGCCAGCAGCTTAGGAAGGACAGGTCCTCGAGAGACCCAGTACTTC.

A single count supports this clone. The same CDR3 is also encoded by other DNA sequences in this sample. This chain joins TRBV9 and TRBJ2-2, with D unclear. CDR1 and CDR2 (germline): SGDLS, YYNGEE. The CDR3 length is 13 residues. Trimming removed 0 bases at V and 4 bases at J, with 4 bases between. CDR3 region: CASSVVSTGELFF. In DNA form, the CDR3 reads TGTGCCAGCAGCGTAGTTAGCACCGGGGAGCTGTTTTTT.

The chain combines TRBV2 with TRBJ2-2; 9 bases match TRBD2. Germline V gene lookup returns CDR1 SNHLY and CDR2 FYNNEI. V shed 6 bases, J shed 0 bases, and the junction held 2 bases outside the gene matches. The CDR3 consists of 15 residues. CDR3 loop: CASSGLATNTGELFF. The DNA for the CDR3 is TGTGCCAGCAGCGGACTAGCGACGAACACCGGGGAGCTGTTTTTT.

CDR3 nucleotides: TGTGCCAGCAGCGCAGGTGTTGGCTACGAGCAGTACTTC. This translates into CASSAGVGYEQYF. V and J are TRBV9 and TRBJ2-7; no clear D gene. Germline V gene lookup returns CDR1 SGDLS and CDR2 YYNGEE. CDR3 length: 13 amino acids. Trimming pared 3 bases from V and 3 bases from J, leaving 10 bases between.

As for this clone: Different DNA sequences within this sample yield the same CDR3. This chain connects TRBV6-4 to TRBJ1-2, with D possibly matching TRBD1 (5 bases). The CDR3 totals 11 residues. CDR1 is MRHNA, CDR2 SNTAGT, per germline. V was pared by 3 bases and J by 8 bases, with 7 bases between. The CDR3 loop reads CASSDGGGYTF. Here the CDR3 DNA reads TGTGCCAGCAGTGATGGGGGAGGCTACACCTTC.

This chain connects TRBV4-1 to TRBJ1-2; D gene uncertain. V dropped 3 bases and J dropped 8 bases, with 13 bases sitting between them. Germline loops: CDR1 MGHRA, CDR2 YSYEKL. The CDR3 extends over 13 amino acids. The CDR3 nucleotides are TGCGCCAGCAGCCAGGTCGGCATACGCGGCTACACCTTC. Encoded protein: CASSQVGIRGYTF.

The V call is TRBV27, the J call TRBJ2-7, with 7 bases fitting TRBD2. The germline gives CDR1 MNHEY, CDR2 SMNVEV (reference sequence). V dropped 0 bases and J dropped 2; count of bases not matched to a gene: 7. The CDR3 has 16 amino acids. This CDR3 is CASSLSIASGTYEQYF. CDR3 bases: TGTGCCAGCAGTTTATCGATAGCTAGCGGTACCTACGAGCAGTACTTC.

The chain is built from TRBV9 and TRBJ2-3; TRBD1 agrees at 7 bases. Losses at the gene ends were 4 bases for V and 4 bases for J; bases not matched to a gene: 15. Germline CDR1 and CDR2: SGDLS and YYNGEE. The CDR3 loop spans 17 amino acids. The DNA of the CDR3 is TGTGCCAGCAGCTCTACCGGACAGGCGCGAGGTCCAGATACGCAGTATTTT. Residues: CASSSTGQARGPDTQYF.

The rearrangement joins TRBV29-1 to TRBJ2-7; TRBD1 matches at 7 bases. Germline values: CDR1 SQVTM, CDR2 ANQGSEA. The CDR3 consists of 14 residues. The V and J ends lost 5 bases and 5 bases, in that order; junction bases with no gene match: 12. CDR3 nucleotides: TGCAGCGTTACCAGGGACAGCGCCTACCACGAGCAGTACTTC. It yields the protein CSVTRDSAYHEQYF.

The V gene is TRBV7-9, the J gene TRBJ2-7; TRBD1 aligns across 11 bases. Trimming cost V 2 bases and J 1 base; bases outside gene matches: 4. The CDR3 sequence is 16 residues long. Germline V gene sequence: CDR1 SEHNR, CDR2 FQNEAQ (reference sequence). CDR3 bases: TGTGCCAGCAGCTTAATTGGGACAGGGGGATCCTACGAGCAGTACTTC. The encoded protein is CASSLIGTGGSYEQYF.

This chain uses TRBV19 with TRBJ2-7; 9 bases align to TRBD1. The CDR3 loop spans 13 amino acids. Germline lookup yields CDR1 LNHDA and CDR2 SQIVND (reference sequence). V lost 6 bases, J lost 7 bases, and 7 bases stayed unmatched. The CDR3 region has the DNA TGTGCCAGTAGCAACAGGGGGCGGTTTGAGCAGTACTTC. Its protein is CASSNRGRFEQYF.

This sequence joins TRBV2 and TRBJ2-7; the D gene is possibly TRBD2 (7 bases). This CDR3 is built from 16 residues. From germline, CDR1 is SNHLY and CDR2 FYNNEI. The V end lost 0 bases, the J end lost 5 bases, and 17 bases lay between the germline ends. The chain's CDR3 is CASSEARGGPIHEQYF. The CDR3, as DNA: TGTGCCAGCAGTGAAGCGAGGGGGGGCCCAATCCACGAGCAGTACTTC.

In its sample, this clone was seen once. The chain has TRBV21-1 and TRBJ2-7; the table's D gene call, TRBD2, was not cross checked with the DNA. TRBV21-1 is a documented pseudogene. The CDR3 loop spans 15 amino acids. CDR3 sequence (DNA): TGTGCCAGCAGCAAAGTCCACGATAGATGCTACGCGCAGTACTTC. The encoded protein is CASSKVHDRCYAQYF.

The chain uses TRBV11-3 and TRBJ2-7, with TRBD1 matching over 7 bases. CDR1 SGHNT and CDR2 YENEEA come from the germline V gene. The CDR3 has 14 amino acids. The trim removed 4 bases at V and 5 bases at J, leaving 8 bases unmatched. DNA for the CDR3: TGTGCCAGCAGCTCAACGGGACAGATCGACGAGCAGTACTTC. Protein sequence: CASSSTGQIDEQYF.

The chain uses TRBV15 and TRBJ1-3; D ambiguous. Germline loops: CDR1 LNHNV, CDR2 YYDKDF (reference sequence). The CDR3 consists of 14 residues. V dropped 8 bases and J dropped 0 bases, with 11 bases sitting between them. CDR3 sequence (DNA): TGTGCCACCCAGGAGCGAGACTCTGGAAACACCATATATTTT. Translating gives CATQERDSGNTIYF.